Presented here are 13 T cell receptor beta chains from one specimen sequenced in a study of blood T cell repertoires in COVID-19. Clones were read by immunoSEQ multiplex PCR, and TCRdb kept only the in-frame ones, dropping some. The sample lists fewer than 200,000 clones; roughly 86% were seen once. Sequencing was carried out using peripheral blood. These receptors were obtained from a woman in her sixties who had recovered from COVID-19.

CDR3 loop: CASQMRRNQPQHF. The CDR3, as DNA: TGTGCCAGCCAAATGAGGCGCAATCAGCCCCAGCATTTT. V usage is TRBV12-3 or TRBV12-4 and J usage is TRBJ1-5; D uncertain. This CDR3 has 13 amino acids. V lost 8 bases to trimming and J lost 2 bases, with 10 bases between them.

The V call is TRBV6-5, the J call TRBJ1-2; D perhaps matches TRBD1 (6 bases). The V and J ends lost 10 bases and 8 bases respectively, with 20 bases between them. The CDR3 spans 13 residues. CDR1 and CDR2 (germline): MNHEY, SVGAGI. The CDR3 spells CATGQLQGTGYTF. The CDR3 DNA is TGTGCCACTGGACAGCTCCAGGGCACGGGCTACACCTTC.

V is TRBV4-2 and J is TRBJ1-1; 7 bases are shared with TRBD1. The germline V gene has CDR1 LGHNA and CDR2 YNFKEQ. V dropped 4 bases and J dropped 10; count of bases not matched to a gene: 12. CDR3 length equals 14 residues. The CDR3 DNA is TGTGCCAGCAGCCCAATACCGACAGGGTGGGGAGCTTTCTTT. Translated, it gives CASSPIPTGWGAFF.

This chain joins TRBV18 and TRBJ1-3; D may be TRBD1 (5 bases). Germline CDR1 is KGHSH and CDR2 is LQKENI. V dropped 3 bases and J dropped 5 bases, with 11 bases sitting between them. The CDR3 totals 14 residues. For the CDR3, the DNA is TGTGCCAGCTCACCGGCTGCAGGGAGAAACACCATATATTTT. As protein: CASSPAAGRNTIYF.

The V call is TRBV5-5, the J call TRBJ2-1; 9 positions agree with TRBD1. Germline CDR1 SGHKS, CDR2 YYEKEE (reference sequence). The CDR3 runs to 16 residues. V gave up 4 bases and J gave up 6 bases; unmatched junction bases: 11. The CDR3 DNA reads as TGTGCCAGCAGCATCGGTCCCGGGACAGGGTTCAATGAGCAGTTCTTC. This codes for CASSIGPGTGFNEQFF.

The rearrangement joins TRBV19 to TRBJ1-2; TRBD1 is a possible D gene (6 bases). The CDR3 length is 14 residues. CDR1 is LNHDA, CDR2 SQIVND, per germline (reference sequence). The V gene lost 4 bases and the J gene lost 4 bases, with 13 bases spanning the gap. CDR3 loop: CASSRQDGGYGYTF. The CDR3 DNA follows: TGTGCCAGTAGTAGACAGGACGGTGGCTATGGCTACACCTTC.

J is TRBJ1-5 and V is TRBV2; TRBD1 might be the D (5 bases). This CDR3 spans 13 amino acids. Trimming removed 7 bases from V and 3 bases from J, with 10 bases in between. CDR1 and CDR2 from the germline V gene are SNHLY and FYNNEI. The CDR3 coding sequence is TGTGCCAGCATGGGGCAGACCAATCAGCCCCAGCATTTT. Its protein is CASMGQTNQPQHF.

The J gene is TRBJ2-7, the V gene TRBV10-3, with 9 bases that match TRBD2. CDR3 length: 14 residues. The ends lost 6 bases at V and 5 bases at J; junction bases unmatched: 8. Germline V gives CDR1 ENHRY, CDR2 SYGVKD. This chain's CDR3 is CAISSSGTRHEQYF. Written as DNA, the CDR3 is TGTGCCATCAGCTCTAGCGGGACAAGGCACGAGCAGTACTTC.

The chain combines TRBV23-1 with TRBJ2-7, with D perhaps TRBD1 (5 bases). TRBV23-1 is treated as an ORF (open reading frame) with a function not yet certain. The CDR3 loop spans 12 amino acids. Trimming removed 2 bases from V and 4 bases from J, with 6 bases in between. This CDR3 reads CASSQNRYEQYF. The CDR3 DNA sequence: TGCGCCAGCAGTCAAAACAGGTACGAGCAGTACTTC.

CDR3 residues: CASSSQGYNYGYTF. The CDR3 DNA sequence: TGTGCCAGCAGTTCTCAGGGTTACAACTATGGCTACACCTTC. V gene TRBV27 combines with J gene TRBJ1-2; D is possibly TRBD1 (5 bases). V was clipped by 4 bases and J by 2 bases, with 11 bases between them. Germline values: CDR1 MNHEY, CDR2 SMNVEV (reference sequence). The CDR3 is 14 residues long.

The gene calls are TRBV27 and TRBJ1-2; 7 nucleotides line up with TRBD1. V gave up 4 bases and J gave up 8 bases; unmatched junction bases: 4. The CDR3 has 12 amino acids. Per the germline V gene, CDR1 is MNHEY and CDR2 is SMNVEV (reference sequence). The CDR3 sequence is CASSSGTAGYTF. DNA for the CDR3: TGTGCCAGCAGTTCCGGGACAGCGGGCTACACCTTC.

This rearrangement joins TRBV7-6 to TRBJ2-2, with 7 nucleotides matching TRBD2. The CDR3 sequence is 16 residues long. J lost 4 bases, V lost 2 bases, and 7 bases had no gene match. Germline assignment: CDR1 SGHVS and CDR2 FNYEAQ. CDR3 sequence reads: CASSLNSGEVTGELFF. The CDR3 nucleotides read TGTGCCAGCAGCTTAAACAGCGGGGAGGTCACCGGGGAGCTGTTTTTT.

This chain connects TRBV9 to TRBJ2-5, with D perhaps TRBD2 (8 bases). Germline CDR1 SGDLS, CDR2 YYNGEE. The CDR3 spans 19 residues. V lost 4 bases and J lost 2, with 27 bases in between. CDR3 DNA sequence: TGTGCCAGCAGCCTAAGAGGGGGCCTAGCGGGTTCCGGTCAAGAGACCCAGTACTTC. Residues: CASSLRGGLAGSGQETQYF. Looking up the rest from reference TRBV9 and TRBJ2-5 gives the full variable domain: DSGVTQTPKHLITATGQRVTLRCSPRSGDLSVYWYQQSLDQGLQFLIQYYNGEERAKGNILERFSAQQFPDLHSELNLSSLELGDSALYFCASSLRGGLAGSGQETQYFGPGTRLLVL.